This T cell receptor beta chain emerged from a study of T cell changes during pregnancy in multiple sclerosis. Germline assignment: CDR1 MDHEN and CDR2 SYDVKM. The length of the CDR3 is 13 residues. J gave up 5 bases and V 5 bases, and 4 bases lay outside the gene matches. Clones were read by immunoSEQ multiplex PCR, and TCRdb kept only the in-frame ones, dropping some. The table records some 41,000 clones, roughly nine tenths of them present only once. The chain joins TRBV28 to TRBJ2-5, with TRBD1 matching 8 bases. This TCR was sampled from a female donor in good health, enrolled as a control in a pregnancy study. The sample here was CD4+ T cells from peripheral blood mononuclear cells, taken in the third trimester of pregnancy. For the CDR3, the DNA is TGTGCCAGCAGTCCCGACAGGGGTGAGACCCAGTACTTC. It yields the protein CASSPDRGETQYF.